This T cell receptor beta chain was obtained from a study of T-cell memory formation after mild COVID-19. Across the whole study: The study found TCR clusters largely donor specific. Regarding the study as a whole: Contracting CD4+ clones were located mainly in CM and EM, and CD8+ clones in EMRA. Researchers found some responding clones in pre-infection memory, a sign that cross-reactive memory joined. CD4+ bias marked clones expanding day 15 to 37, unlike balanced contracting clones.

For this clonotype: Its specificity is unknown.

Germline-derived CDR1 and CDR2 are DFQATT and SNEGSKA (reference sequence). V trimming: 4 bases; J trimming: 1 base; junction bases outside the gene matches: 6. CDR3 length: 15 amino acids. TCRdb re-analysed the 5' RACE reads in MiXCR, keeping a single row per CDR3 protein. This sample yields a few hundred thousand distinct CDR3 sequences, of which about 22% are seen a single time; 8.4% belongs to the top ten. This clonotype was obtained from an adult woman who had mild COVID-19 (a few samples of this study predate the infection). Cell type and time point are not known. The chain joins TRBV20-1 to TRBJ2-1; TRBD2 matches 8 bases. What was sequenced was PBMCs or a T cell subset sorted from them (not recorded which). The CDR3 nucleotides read TGCAGTGCTAATGAGCGGGGGACATCCTACAATGAGCAGTTCTTC. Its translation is CSANERGTSYNEQFF.